Presented here are 29 T cell receptor beta chains from one specimen sequenced in a study of molecular identifiers for immune sequencing clone quantification. TCRdb reprocessed the PCR reads via MiXCR and lists one record per CDR3 protein. This sample yields approximately 680,000 distinct CDR3 sequences, of which 25% are seen a single time; 0.7% to 0.95% belongs to the top ten. Sequencing was performed on naive CD8+ T cells from blood, with Jurkat cell RNA spiked in. Subset reported: FACS-sorted CD8+CD4-CCR7+CD45RA+ naive T cells. Every receptor here comes from a human donor in good health. Some libraries in this study had Jurkat cell RNA spiked in.

Regarding this clonotype: Germline is not matched at one junction end, which may reflect a read error. This chain joins TRBV11-2 and TRBJ2-7, with 8 nucleotides matching TRBD2. The CDR3 length is 15 residues. Germline CDR1 and CDR2: SGHAT and FQNNGV. CDR3 amino acids: CASSPPAGVGYEPYF. The CDR3 bases are TGTGCCAGCAGCCCCCCAGCGGGAGTTGGGTACGAGCCGTACTTC. The full variable domain, with the rest looked up from reference TRBV11-2 and TRBJ2-7, is EAGVAQSPRYKIIEKRQSVAFWCNPISGHATLYWYQQILGQGPKLLIQFQNNGVVDDSQLPKDRFSAERLKGVDSTLKIQPAKLEDSAVYLCASSPPAGVGYEPYFGPGTRLTVT.

V is TRBV7-9 and J is TRBJ2-7; 9 bases are a match to TRBD2. V shed 4 bases, J shed 0 bases, and the junction held 7 bases outside the gene matches. CDR1 SEHNR and CDR2 FQNEAQ come from the germline V gene (reference sequence). The CDR3 sequence is 16 residues long. The chain's CDR3 is CASSSLAGESSYEQYF. The CDR3 DNA reads as TGTGCCAGCAGCTCCTTAGCGGGGGAAAGCTCCTACGAGCAGTACTTC. The whole variable domain, remainder taken from reference TRBV7-9 and TRBJ2-7, is DTGVSQNPRHKITKRGQNVTFRCDPISEHNRLYWYRQTLGQGPEFLTYFQNEAQLEKSRLLSDRFSAERPKGSFSTLEIQRTEQGDSAMYLCASSSLAGESSYEQYFGPGTRLTVT.

Remarks on this clonotype: A much larger clone lies a single base off, so this may be a read error. The V call is TRBV7-9, the J call TRBJ2-1; the D is unclear. Germline-derived CDR1 and CDR2 are SEHNR and FQNEAQ (reference sequence). The CDR3 length is 16 residues. The CDR3 DNA is TGTGCCAGCAGCCTGAGCTTGGGGTACCTGGCGAATGAGCAGCTCTTC. Protein sequence: CASSLSLGYLANEQLF. The full variable domain, rest sourced from reference TRBV7-9 and TRBJ2-1, is DTGVSQNPRHKITKRGQNVTFRCDPISEHNRLYWYRQTLGQGPEFLTYFQNEAQLEKSRLLSDRFSAERPKGSFSTLEIQRTEQGDSAMYLCASSLSLGYLANEQLFGPGTRLTVL.

The chain is built from TRBV12-3 or TRBV12-4 and TRBJ1-4; tentative D call: TRBD1 (5 bases). Trimming left V 4 bases short and J 8 bases short, with 17 bases between. This CDR3 is 15 amino acids long. Here the CDR3 DNA reads TGTGCCAGCAGTTCGACATGGGGGTTAAACGAAAAACTGTTTTTT. Translated: CASSSTWGLNEKLFF.

The V and J genes are TRBV20-1 and TRBJ2-1; D is ambiguous. The germline V gene has CDR1 DFQATT and CDR2 SNEGSKA (reference sequence). V lost 5 bases to trimming and J lost 3 bases, with 14 bases between them. The CDR3 is made up of 14 amino acids. Written as DNA, the CDR3 is TGCAGTGCTCGGTCCGCAAACTACTACAATGAGCAGTTCTTC. Its translation is CSARSANYYNEQFF.

The chain combines TRBV5-6 with TRBJ2-7; D is perhaps TRBD2 (5 bases). The V gene lost 0 bases and the J gene lost 7 bases, with 17 bases spanning the gap. CDR3 size: 15 residues. Germline assignment: CDR1 SGHDT and CDR2 YYEEEE. For the CDR3, the DNA is TGTGCCAGCAGCTTGGGGAGCGCCGGGGTGGGGGAGCAGTACTTC. Translating it yields CASSLGSAGVGEQYF.

As for this clonotype: Given a much more abundant clone one base away, this may be a read error. The chain joins TRBV12-3 or TRBV12-4 to TRBJ1-1; 7 positions agree with TRBD1. There are 12 residues in the CDR3. The junction had 4 bases not matched to a gene; V was cut back by 6 bases and J by 6 bases. The CDR3, as DNA: TGTGCCAGCAGCCGGGACAGTGCTGAAGCTTTCTTT. This encodes CASSRDSAEAFF.

This clonotype came up many times. The chain couples TRBV25-1 to TRBJ2-7; 10 bases fit TRBD2. CDR3 size: 15 residues. V lost 0 bases to trimming and J lost 3 bases; unmatched junction nucleotides: 2. In germline, CDR1 is MGHDK, CDR2 SYGVNS. The CDR3 sequence is CASSEYTSGIYEQYF. CDR3 DNA sequence: TGTGCCAGCAGTGAATATACTAGCGGGATCTACGAGCAGTACTTC.

A note on this clonotype: The CDR3 carries no conserved terminal phenylalanine or tryptophan, so it likely arises from a read error. The chain employs TRBV6-6 and TRBJ2-2; D not resolved. The CDR3 consists of 13 residues. Germline loops: CDR1 MNHNY, CDR2 SVGAGI (reference sequence). V was pared by 2 bases and J by 4 bases, with 5 bases between. In nucleotides, the CDR3 is TGTGCCAGCAGTTACGCAGGCACCGGGGAGCTGTTTCTT. This translates into CASSYAGTGELFL.

This clonotype has only a few counts. The chain employs TRBV4-1 and TRBJ2-2; 11 bases are a match to TRBD2. Losses at the gene ends were 0 bases for V and 5 bases for J; bases not matched to a gene: 11. This CDR3 is built from 19 residues. Germline CDR1 MGHRA, CDR2 YSYEKL. The CDR3: CASSQDRTSGGSWTGELFF. Here the CDR3 DNA reads TGCGCCAGCAGCCAAGATAGAACTAGCGGGGGATCGTGGACCGGGGAGCTGTTTTTT.

The chain has TRBV7-9 and TRBJ2-5; D remains ambiguous. The CDR3 length is 16 residues. Germline V gene sequence: CDR1 SEHNR, CDR2 FQNEAQ (reference sequence). V was pared by 4 bases and J by 0 bases, with 15 bases between. CDR3 bases: TGTGCCAGCAGCTCCGACCTGGGAATCCACCAAGAGACCCAGTACTTC. Translated: CASSSDLGIHQETQYF.

As concerns this clonotype: A much larger clonotype is one base distant, so this may be a read error. The chain employs TRBV5-1 and TRBJ1-1; D unresolved. Trimming shortened V by 1 base and J by 0 bases, and 7 bases separated the two germline ends. Per the germline V gene, CDR1 is SGHRS and CDR2 is YFSETQ. The CDR3 covers 14 residues. CDR3 DNA: TGCGCCAGCAGCTTGTTTCCCGTGAACACTGAAGCTTTCTTT. It is translated as CASSLFPVNTEAFF.

The chain carries TRBV6-2 or TRBV6-3 and TRBJ2-5, with D perhaps matching TRBD1 (5 bases). Trimming left V 5 bases short and J 5 bases short, with 21 bases between. Per germline, CDR1 MNHEY and CDR2 SVGEGT. The CDR3 is made up of 16 amino acids. The CDR3 sequence is CASSKGMRWTEETQYF. CDR3 sequence (DNA): TGTGCCAGCAGTAAGGGGATGCGATGGACGGAGGAGACCCAGTACTTC.

This clonotype was observed a handful of times. The gene calls are TRBV20-1 and TRBJ2-7, with D perhaps matching TRBD2 (5 bases). Germline V gene sequence: CDR1 DFQATT, CDR2 SNEGSKA (reference sequence). CDR3 length: 18 amino acids. V was pared by 5 bases and J by 5 bases, with 31 bases between. The CDR3 region has the DNA TGCAGTGCTCTAGGAGAGCGGATCAGACTTCTCAGTAAGCACGAGCAGTACTTC. Its protein product is CSALGERIRLLSKHEQYF.

This chain links TRBV20-1 with TRBJ2-7; 14 bases line up with TRBD2. Germline V CDR1 and CDR2: DFQATT, SNEGSKA (reference sequence). This CDR3 spans 18 amino acids. Trimming at V came to 0 bases and at J to 2 bases, leaving 9 bases not matched to a gene. CDR3: CSARDRQGLAGGAYEQYF. The DNA of the CDR3 is TGCAGTGCTAGAGATCGACAAGGACTAGCGGGAGGTGCCTACGAGCAGTACTTC.

This clonotype was picked up many times. This sequence joins TRBV9 and TRBJ2-1; D gene ambiguous. In germline, CDR1 is SGDLS, CDR2 YYNGEE. The CDR3 has 15 residues. V was shortened by 3 bases and J by 3 bases, with 13 bases between the two germline ends. CDR3 DNA sequence: TGTGCCAGCAGCGGTTCCTATCCCCACTACAATGAGCAGTTCTTC. Translating gives CASSGSYPHYNEQFF.

In this sample, this clonotype turned up many times. The chain has TRBV7-9 and TRBJ1-2; D call uncertain. This CDR3 has 15 amino acids. The germline V and J ends were trimmed by 1 base and 2 bases, with 11 bases remaining between them. Germline CDR1 and CDR2: SEHNR and FQNEAQ (reference sequence). Here the CDR3 reads CASSLGSATNYGYTF. The DNA for the CDR3 is TGTGCCAGCAGCTTAGGTTCAGCGACGAACTATGGCTACACCTTC.

This clonotype was observed a few times. The V gene is TRBV23-1, the J gene TRBJ1-6, with no clear D. TRBV23-1 is noted as an ORF with a role that remains uncertain. Trimming pared 3 bases from V and 2 bases from J, leaving 20 bases between. The CDR3 is 19 amino acids. CDR3 DNA: TGCGCCAGCAGTCATCCGACAAGGGTTCGGGGAACCTATAATTCACCCCTCCACTTT. It is translated as CASSHPTRVRGTYNSPLHF.

As concerns this clonotype: Given a much more abundant clone one base away, this may be a read error. This chain connects TRBV5-4 to TRBJ2-7; D call uncertain. Looked up from germline, CDR1 is SGHNT and CDR2 is YYREEE (reference sequence). V shed 5 bases and J shed 4 bases, with 13 bases lying between them. The CDR3 extends over 13 amino acids. CDR3 sequence: CASRLYNEYEQYF. The CDR3 nucleotides are TGTGCCAGCAGATTGTACAACGAATACGAGCAGTACTTC.

This clonotype has more than one count but fewer than ten. The genes are TRBV6-5 and TRBJ2-7, with 7 bases lining up with TRBD2. This CDR3 spans 16 amino acids. Germline V gene data show CDR1 as MNHEY and CDR2 as SVGAGI. The trim removed 5 bases at V and 3 bases at J, leaving 13 bases unmatched. As DNA, the CDR3 is TGTGCCAGCAGTCCCGGACTCCGGGGGGTAAACTACGAGCAGTACTTC. It specifies CASSPGLRGVNYEQYF.

The sample holds many counts of this clonotype. This rearrangement joins TRBV19 to TRBJ1-2, with TRBD1 matching 9 bases. V shed 3 bases, J shed 4 bases, and the junction held 6 bases outside the gene matches. The CDR3 runs 15 residues. The germline V gene has CDR1 LNHDA and CDR2 SQIVND (reference sequence). The CDR3 is CASSIGQGSIYGYTF. For the CDR3, the DNA is TGTGCCAGTAGTATCGGACAGGGGAGCATCTATGGCTACACCTTC.

Regarding this clonotype: With a much larger clone just one base away, this may be a read error. The conserved closing phenylalanine or tryptophan is absent in this CDR3, likely reflecting a read error. This rearrangement joins TRBV27 to TRBJ2-7, with a weak D call TRBD2 (5 bases). V dropped 4 bases and J dropped 0 bases, with 10 bases sitting between them. The CDR3 length is 14 residues. Germline lookup yields CDR1 MNHEY and CDR2 SMNVEV (reference sequence). The DNA of the CDR3 is TGTGCCAGCAGTTCCGGGGAGAGCTCCTACGAGCAGTACCTC. This translates into CASSSGESSYEQYL.

V and J are TRBV18 and TRBJ2-7; a weak D match, TRBD1 (5 bases). Germline V gene sequence: CDR1 KGHSH, CDR2 LQKENI. V was trimmed by 4 bases and J by 6 bases, leaving 10 bases between them. The CDR3 contains 12 residues. In nucleotides, the CDR3 is TGTGCCAGCTCACAGGGGCTCTCCGAGCAGTACTTC. Its protein is CASSQGLSEQYF.

On this clonotype: One end of the junction fails to match germline, which may point to a read error. CDR3 in amino acids: CASSLSSGHNEQLF. In nucleotides, the CDR3 is TGTGCCAGCAGTTTATCCAGCGGACACAATGAGCAGCTCTTC. This chain links TRBV28 with TRBJ2-1, with D perhaps being TRBD1 or TRBD2 (5 bases each). The CDR3 runs to 14 residues. CDR1 is MDHEN, CDR2 SYDVKM, per germline.

V gene TRBV7-9 combines with J gene TRBJ1-5, with D unclear. From germline, CDR1 is SEHNR and CDR2 FQNEAQ (reference sequence). V lost 1 base, J lost 9 bases, and 7 bases lay in between. This CDR3 is 12 amino acids long. The CDR3 DNA is TGTGCCAGCAGCTTAGAGGGAGGGCCCCAGCATTTT. It codes for CASSLEGGPQHF.

Only a few counts were recorded for this clonotype. V is TRBV7-9 and J is TRBJ2-1; 10 bases map to TRBD2. With 0 bases clipped from V and 4 bases from J, the junction kept 3 bases outside the gene matches. This CDR3 region has 16 residues. CDR1 is SEHNR, CDR2 FQNEAQ, per germline (reference sequence). In nucleotides, the CDR3 is TGTGCCAGCAGCTTAGCGCCTAGCGGGGGTTACAATGAGCAGTTCTTC. Protein: CASSLAPSGGYNEQFF. Full variable domain (rest looked up from reference TRBV7-9 and TRBJ2-1): DTGVSQNPRHKITKRGQNVTFRCDPISEHNRLYWYRQTLGQGPEFLTYFQNEAQLEKSRLLSDRFSAERPKGSFSTLEIQRTEQGDSAMYLCASSLAPSGGYNEQFFGPGTRLTVL.

As concerns this clonotype: Being one base from a much bigger clone, this may be a read error. The V call is TRBV6-5, the J call TRBJ2-3; perhaps D is TRBD1 or TRBD2 (5 bases each). The V gene's germline CDR1 is MNHEY and CDR2 SVGAGI. The CDR3 is 14 residues long. The CDR3 bases are TGTGCCAGCAGTTACGAGGGGAGTTTCGATACGCGGTATTTT. Its translation is CASSYEGSFDTRYF.

With respect to this clonotype: Possible read error: a much larger clone is one base away. The chain uses TRBV6-2 or TRBV6-3 and TRBJ1-5; weak D call: TRBD1 (5 bases). The CDR3 is made up of 16 amino acids. In germline, CDR1 is MNHEY, CDR2 SVGEGT. The CDR3 DNA follows: TGTGCCGGCAGTTACAGGTGGGCGCGGAGCAATCAGCCCCAGCATTTT. Translated: CAGSYRWARSNQPQHF.

The gene calls are TRBV4-3 and TRBJ2-1; TRBD2 matches at 10 bases. J was trimmed by 5 bases and V by 0 bases; bases with no gene match: 4. Germline values: CDR1 LGHNA, CDR2 YSLEER. CDR3 length: 16 residues. CDR3 protein: CASSQDRAGGNNEQFF. DNA for the CDR3: TGCGCCAGCAGCCAAGACCGAGCGGGGGGGAACAATGAGCAGTTCTTC.